These 11 T cell receptor beta chains were sequenced from one sample in a study of PD-L1 blockade in urothelial cancer. Here immunoSEQ multiplex PCR was the method, and the copy in TCRdb shows in-frame clones only, minus some. The table lists about 71,000 clones, roughly 89% of them singletons. Sample: PBMCs, taken around atezolizumab (anti-PD-L1) treatment. Source of these receptors: a man between 60 and 75 years old with urothelial cancer.

To note about this clone: A junction end diverges from the germline sequence, so it may reflect a read error. The V call is TRBV7-2, the J call TRBJ1-1; D is ambiguous. The CDR3 extends over 12 amino acids. Per the germline V gene, CDR1 is SGHTA and CDR2 is FQGNSA. CDR3 bases: TGTGCCAGCAGATTAGTGAGCACTGAAGCTTTCTTT. Its protein is CASRLVSTEAFF.

The chain is built from TRBV5-1 and TRBJ2-1; 10 bases align to TRBD2. Germline trimming cut 7 bases from V and 10 bases from J; bases unmatched to any gene: 11. The germline CDR1 and CDR2 sequences are SGHRS and YFSETQ. This CDR3 has 14 amino acids. This chain's CDR3 is CASGLAVGVGEQFF. DNA for the CDR3: TGCGCCAGCGGACTAGCGGTTGGCGTGGGGGAGCAGTTCTTC.

The chain couples TRBV4-1 to TRBJ1-3; D is undetermined. This CDR3 spans 13 amino acids. Trimming cost V 0 bases and J 10 bases, with 10 bases left between them. In germline, CDR1 is MGHRA, CDR2 YSYEKL. The CDR3 DNA reads as TGCGCCAGCAGCCAAGATCGTGGCAGAACCATATATTTT. It encodes CASSQDRGRTIYF.

This clone has a single count. The V call is TRBV6-5, the J call TRBJ1-4, with a possible D match to TRBD1 (6 bases). V was pared by 0 bases and J by 8 bases, with 16 bases between. The CDR3 length is 16 residues. Germline CDR1 MNHEY, CDR2 SVGAGI. The CDR3, as DNA: TGTGCCAGCAGTTACTCAAGGACAGTTCCAAGGGAAAAACTGTTTTTT. Its translation is CASSYSRTVPREKLFF.

The V gene is TRBV19, the J gene TRBJ2-1; 7 bases agree with TRBD1. In germline, CDR1 is LNHDA, CDR2 SQIVND (reference sequence). The CDR3 covers 15 residues. With V trimmed by 5 bases and J by 5 bases, 9 bases remained unmatched. The CDR3 spells CASSGAGTAHNEQFF. Here the CDR3 DNA reads TGTGCCAGTAGTGGAGCTGGGACAGCCCACAATGAGCAGTTCTTC.

The chain links TRBV28 to TRBJ2-7; D may be TRBD1 (5 bases). This CDR3 is 16 amino acids long. V was trimmed by 5 bases and J by 2 bases, leaving 19 bases between them. Germline values: CDR1 MDHEN, CDR2 SYDVKM. The CDR3 protein is CASSLRDRVSTYEQYF. The CDR3 bases are TGTGCCAGCAGTCTAAGAGACAGAGTTTCTACCTACGAGCAGTACTTC.

The chain links TRBV19 to TRBJ2-1, with TRBD1 matching over 7 bases. The CDR3 has 10 amino acids. With 4 bases clipped from V and 12 bases from J, the junction kept 0 bases outside the gene matches. Germline lookup yields CDR1 LNHDA and CDR2 SQIVND (reference sequence). CDR3 region: CASSRTGQFF. In DNA, the CDR3 is TGTGCCAGTAGTAGGACAGGGCAGTTCTTC.

This chain links TRBV7-9 with TRBJ1-2; 7 nucleotides agree with TRBD1. The germline gives CDR1 SEHNR, CDR2 FQNEAQ (reference sequence). V lost 5 bases, J lost 1 base, and 7 bases stayed unmatched. The CDR3 runs 15 residues. The CDR3 here is CASSGMGQSNYGYTF. DNA of the CDR3: TGTGCCAGCAGCGGAATGGGACAGAGTAACTATGGCTACACCTTC.

The V gene is TRBV5-1, the J gene TRBJ2-2; TRBD2 aligns across 7 bases. Germline V CDR1 and CDR2: SGHRS, YFSETQ. The CDR3 covers 16 residues. The V segment lost 4 bases and the J segment 5 bases; nucleotides outside the gene matches: 11. CDR3 DNA sequence: TGCGCCAGCAGCGTAATAAGCGGGAAGGTTACCGGGGAGCTGTTTTTT. This translates into CASSVISGKVTGELFF.

This rearrangement joins TRBV10-3 to TRBJ1-3; the D is unclear. CDR3 length equals 13 residues. Trimming removed 9 bases from V and 4 bases from J, with 13 bases in between. In germline, CDR1 is ENHRY, CDR2 SYGVKD. The CDR3 loop is CAISGVSGNTIYF. In DNA form, the CDR3 reads TGTGCCATAAGCGGGGTGTCGGGAAACACCATATATTTT.

The chain links TRBV7-2 to TRBJ1-5; TRBD1 matches 10 bases. This CDR3 is 17 amino acids long. Unmatched junction bases numbered 7, after V lost 2 bases and J lost 3 bases. In germline, CDR1 is SGHTA, CDR2 FQGNSA. CDR3 coding DNA: TGTGCCAGCAGCTTAACAGCCGGGACAGGGGTCAATCAGCCCCAGCATTTT. This encodes CASSLTAGTGVNQPQHF.